This T cell receptor (beta chain) was captured by sequencing in a study of cytomegalovirus exposure and HLA in healthy donors (dated by TCRdb to the late 2010s). Looking at the study overall: According to an earlier analysis of a few hundred of the donors, about 179 million T cells yielded over 100 million unique TCR beta sequences and more than 250 Gb of sequence data. Around 330 gigabases of sequencing data and around 85 million unique TCR sequences made up an early release that covered fewer than 650 HLA-typed donors. Among the roughly 380 genotyped donors, about 83% belonged to the genetic ancestry cluster associated with self-reported Caucasian donors. The study aimed to test whether cataloging public T cell receptors could reveal signatures of past pathogen exposure. Using immunosequencing, the study profiled T cell repertoires from some 670 subjects and related those repertoires to cytomegalovirus serostatus. Along with the approximately 650-subject first cohort, a separate validation cohort of some 130 different subjects was used. The study combined high-throughput TCR immunosequencing, statistical association of individual TCRs with disease status, and machine learning to predict cytomegalovirus infection status. In a later analysis, previously published TCR beta repertoires from several hundred donors were re-analyzed and high-resolution HLA genotyping was added so that TCR occurrence patterns could be studied. Rather than drawing on any new phenotypic data, the later analysis identified candidate immune exposures from TCR beta sequences and the way those sequences occurred across donors. An earlier analysis of 450 to 750 of the donors used high-throughput TCR beta sequencing to judge whether each TCR beta V gene segment behaved as functional or pseudogenic. Alongside the repertoire data, information on donor age, sex, ethnicity and CMV serostatus was compiled. Genome-wide SNP genotypes for about three fifths of the roughly 700 donors were used in a later genetic analysis, which treated that subset as a discovery cohort. Every discovery cohort repertoire had been produced on one sequencing platform. Class I and class II HLA loci were covered by the typing at four-digit resolution. The number of typed donors differed by locus: roughly 620-640 for A, B, C, DRB1 and DQB1; 500 to 550 for DQA1; around 610 for DPA1; and roughly 490 for DPB1. Five DR-DQ haplotypes were handled as single units for association and clustering because linkage in the cohort was strong. Among roughly 400 genotyped donors of the cohort, an average of approximately 240,000 unique TCR beta nucleotide sequences was sequenced per donor, of which roughly 18% were non-productive.

Per the germline V gene, SQVTM is the CDR1 and ANQGSEA is the CDR2. There are 12 amino acids in the CDR3, from cysteine to phenylalanine inclusive. Only the CDR3 region is kept as DNA, spanning 36 bases read in frame from base 1. Cut back by 6 bases and 4 bases, the V and J ends lie 12 bases apart. Library generation was performed with the immunoSEQ multiplex PCR assay. The multiplex PCR relied on a mix of 60 forward primers for TCR Vbeta segments and 13 reverse primers for TCR Jbeta segments. The CDR3 region of rearranged TCR beta genes was amplified from genomic DNA by a multiplex PCR assay. Amplified TCR beta libraries were sequenced as 87-base-pair reads on the Illumina HiSeq System. The authors' pipeline ran thus. A later analysis tallied 75 million to 95 million unique TCR beta chains across the 666 repertoires, and some 12 million of those chains were shared by two or more donors. Raw reads were error-corrected and collapsed into unique sequences by a nearest-neighbor algorithm in which closely related sequences were merged to remove PCR and sequencing errors. Alignment of CDR3 sequences to IMGT reference sequences was used to assign V, D and J gene segments. For a sequence to be retained, a match of at least six nucleotides was required to both a V gene segment and a J gene segment. A rearrangement was called productive if the CDR3 had no stop codons and remained in frame with V and J, and every other rearrangement was called non-productive. Following IMGT convention, CDR3 was defined as the stretch from the second conserved V-encoded cysteine to the conserved J-encoded phenylalanine. The earlier analysis of about 620 of the donors excluded sequences that lacked an unambiguous match to a single V gene segment. In an earlier analysis of some 590 of the donors, a V segment was called functional when productive rearrangements were above 56.7%, and segregating when the standard deviation between donors exceeded 5%. A statistical classification framework was built for diagnosing cytomegalovirus status from the catalog of TCR beta chain sequences. In a later analysis, TCR nucleotide sequences were compared against IMGT/GENE-DB human TR gene sequences so that V and J genes could be assigned. Using the TCRdist pipeline, a later analysis assigned CDR3 sequences along with most-parsimonious VDJ recombination scenarios. In a later analysis, each TCR beta chain was defined by its CDR3 amino acid sequence together with its V-gene family, and reads without a unique V-gene family were excluded. In a later analysis, some 600 highly shared, low-generation-probability nucleotide sequences were removed to address suspected cross-contamination and a sequencing artifact. For each public chain, a later analysis derived a clonal expansion index from normalized ranks of inferred template counts within each repertoire. A later analysis computed generation probabilities with a VDJ recombination model fitted to out-of-frame rearrangements, and checked the results against IGoR. A later analysis scored TCR-TCR, TCR-HLA and TCR-CMV co-occurrence with hypergeometric tests, applying a repertoire-size bias correction to TCR pairs. False discovery rates were estimated in a later analysis by permuting HLA or CMV assignments 20 times. A later analysis grouped co-occurring TCRs with DBSCAN, adding TCRdist sequence similarity when clustering within HLA-allele-positive subsets. For co-occurrence clustering, repertoires with fewer than 30,000 or more than 120,000 public chains were excluded, along with five or six repertoires with anomalous nucleotide sharing. The clones in this table, taken by TCRdb from immuneACCESS, are in-frame only. Not every clone is retained; where verified, under half of the shortfall comes from an unresolved V gene, and the cause of the rest is unknown. V and J calls and clone size are those listed in that table; D and trimming were worked out from the DNA. This sample lists approximately 190,000 clones; over 75% were detected once. The top ten hold 6.3% of the sample.

On this clone: Its antigen is currently not known. No base qualities exist here, and no much larger clone lies one base off it.

In total, over 600 healthy bone marrow donors made up the cohort. At the time of sampling, every cohort member was nominally healthy, though immune exposures that went unrecorded were likely present. The donor was CMV seropositive and belonged to the group of 250 to 300 seropositive cohort members. Each donor provided a peripheral blood sample, and peripheral blood mononuclear cells were used for TCR beta sequencing. Genomic DNA extraction from the blood cell samples was performed with the Qiagen DNeasy Blood Extraction Kit. General findings and caveats noted by the study authors: At a false discovery rate of 0.05, a later analysis linked approximately 18,000 TCR beta sequences to specific HLA alleles. Because HLA typing was unavailable for some donors at each locus, only the typed subset was used in association tests. The cohort was sequenced for TCR beta chains only, and without alpha or paired-chain data the features that could be detected were limited. Broadly in line with IMGT annotations, most TCR beta V segments showed up in productive rearrangements about 87% or about 30% of the time in an earlier analysis of about 500 of the donors. A cluster of highly shared sequence variants was judged likely to be a technical artifact of the sequencing pipeline. The 87-base-pair reads could not distinguish some IMGT-functional V segments, including TRBV6-2 and TRBV6-3, so those segments were excluded. A later analysis reported that several top co-occurrence clusters appeared linked to parvovirus B19, influenza, CMV and Epstein-Barr virus. When HLA alleles, especially DR and DQ, strongly co-occurred, attributing TCR associations to individual alleles was difficult. According to a later analysis, TCR association rates differed among HLA loci, with DRB1 alleles showing the most associated TCRs and HLA-C alleles showing the fewest. In a later genetic analysis, fewer N-insertions in productive TCRs were reported among donors in an Asian-associated ancestry cluster than the roughly 700-donor mean. Approximately 16 rarely observed V segments, including chromosome 9 orphons, were excluded from the earlier analysis of some 590 of the donors because counts were too low. Presence/absence analyses assumed roughly uniform sequencing depth across donors, an assumption that may not hold. A later analysis found that most CMV-associated TCR beta chains appeared HLA-restricted, with HLA associations seemingly driven largely by CMV exposure. Across donors, most TCR sequences were observed very rarely, whereas some public TCRs were present in many individuals. It was suggested by the authors that the approach could potentially be generalized to other disease states and immunological phenotypes. The study gave a list of about 160 TCR beta chains associated with cytomegalovirus. Compared with equally common non-associated chains, HLA-associated TCR beta chains in a later analysis were more clonally expanded and had lower generation probabilities. A later genetic analysis associated a missense DCLRE1C variant with V-gene and J-gene trimming of TCR beta chains, and an independent cohort replicated the association. CMV serostatus was the only immune exposure information available for the cohort. The classifier was reported to diagnose cytomegalovirus status with high specificity and sensitivity in both the original cohort and the validation cohort. Correlated functional status among segregating V segments might be attributable to linkage disequilibrium, but an unknown experimental factor could not be ruled out. Three of the identified cytomegalovirus-associated TCR beta chains were confirmed in vitro to be specific for cytomegalovirus antigens. A further reported finding was that TCR beta sequences accurately predicted the HLA-A and HLA-B alleles for most subjects in the first cohort.

The chain is made from TRBV29-1 and TRBJ1-2; the D segment cannot be called with confidence. The sample taken for sequencing was PBMCs. The sequence was collected from a man aged 35-49 years in good health and CMV-seropositive. The nucleotides are TGCAGCGTCGAGACGGGTGGCTATGGCTACACCTTC. This gives the protein CSVETGGYGYTF.